This T cell receptor (beta chain) is from a study of cytomegalovirus exposure and HLA in healthy donors (dated by TCRdb to about 2017). For context, the study as a whole: An earlier analysis of roughly 610 of the donors reported approximately 260 Gb of sequence data and 117 million unique TCR beta sequences obtained from around 170 million T cells. An early release covering roughly 640 HLA-typed donors comprised roughly 300 gigabases of sequencing data and tens of millions of unique TCR sequences. The genetic ancestry cluster associated with self-reported Caucasian donors included over 65% of the roughly 360 genotyped donors. Among around 400 genotyped donors of the cohort, an average of about 240,000 unique TCR beta nucleotide sequences were sequenced per donor, about a sixth of them non-productive. In the later analysis, no new phenotypic data were used to find candidate immune exposures; instead, reliance was placed on TCR beta sequences and their occurrence across donors. A separate validation cohort of over 95 different subjects was used in addition to the approximately 700-subject first cohort. Roughly five DR-DQ haplotypes were handled as single units for association and clustering, since linkage in the cohort was strong. The number of donors typed differed by locus, with 629-630 for A, B, C, DRB1 and DQB1, around 560 for DQA1, nearly 610 for DPA1, and 450 to 480 for DPB1. The T cell repertoires of 666 subjects were profiled by immunosequencing and related to cytomegalovirus serostatus. In an earlier analysis of a few hundred of the donors, high-throughput TCR beta sequencing was used to judge whether each TCR beta V gene segment behaved as functional or pseudogenic. A later analysis re-analyzed previously published TCR beta repertoires from several hundred donors and added high-resolution HLA genotyping to study TCR occurrence patterns. HLA typing included class I and class II loci at four-digit resolution. To predict cytomegalovirus infection status, the study brought together high-throughput TCR immunosequencing, statistical association of individual TCRs with disease status, and machine learning. All discovery cohort repertoires had been generated using a single sequencing platform. Donor age, sex, ethnicity and CMV serostatus were collected together with the repertoire data. The aim of the study was to test whether cataloging public T cell receptors could identify signatures of past pathogen exposure. A later genetic analysis used genome-wide SNP genotypes for about three fifths of the 666 donors, treating that subset as a discovery cohort. The study at large found these results: Broadly in line with IMGT annotations, most TCR beta V segments showed up in productive rearrangements about 87% or about 30% of the time in an earlier analysis of a few hundred of the donors. When HLA alleles, especially DR and DQ, strongly co-occurred, attributing TCR associations to individual alleles was difficult. The authors suggested that the approach could potentially be extended to other disease states and immunological phenotypes. A later analysis found that most CMV-associated TCR beta chains appeared HLA-restricted, with HLA associations seemingly driven largely by CMV exposure. Presence/absence analyses assumed roughly uniform sequencing depth across donors, an assumption that may not hold. Because some donors lacked HLA typing at each locus, the association tests relied only on the typed subset. Most TCR sequences were observed very rarely across donors, whereas some public TCRs were present in many individuals. In a later analysis, several top co-occurrence clusters were reported to appear linked to parvovirus B19, influenza, CMV and Epstein-Barr virus. A cluster of highly shared sequence variants was judged likely to represent a technical artifact of the sequencing pipeline. Immune exposure information for the cohort was limited to CMV serostatus. A further reported finding was that TCR beta sequences accurately predicted the HLA-A and HLA-B alleles for most subjects in the first cohort. This cohort had only TCR beta chains sequenced, and the lack of alpha or paired-chain data limited which features could be detected. A later genetic analysis associated a missense DCLRE1C variant with V-gene and J-gene trimming of TCR beta chains, and an independent cohort replicated the association. A total of fewer than 200 TCR beta chains were listed by the study as associated with cytomegalovirus. The classifier was reported to diagnose cytomegalovirus status with high specificity and sensitivity in both the original cohort and the validation cohort. In a later genetic analysis, fewer N-insertions in productive TCRs were reported among donors in an Asian-associated ancestry cluster than the roughly 640-donor mean. In vitro tests confirmed that a few of the cytomegalovirus-associated TCR beta chains recognize cytomegalovirus antigens. The 87-base-pair reads could not distinguish some IMGT-functional V segments, including TRBV6-2 and TRBV6-3, so those segments were excluded. A later analysis found that HLA-associated TCR beta chains were more clonally expanded and had lower generation probabilities than equally common non-associated chains. The earlier analysis of almost 600 of the donors excluded approximately 17 rarely observed V segments, including chromosome 9 orphons, because counts were too low. In a later analysis, TCR association rates were found to vary across HLA loci, with the most associated TCRs seen for DRB1 alleles and the fewest for HLA-C alleles. Linkage disequilibrium might explain the correlated functional status among segregating V segments, but an unknown experimental factor could not be ruled out. In a later analysis, 16,951 TCR beta sequences were associated with specific HLA alleles at a false discovery rate of 0.05.

The cohort consisted of 600 or so healthy bone marrow donors. At the time of sampling, all cohort members were nominally healthy, though unrecorded immune exposures were likely present. The donor tested CMV seronegative and was one of the 352 seronegative cohort members. Each donor provided a peripheral blood sample, and peripheral blood mononuclear cells were used for TCR beta sequencing. Genomic DNA was extracted from the blood cell samples with the Qiagen DNeasy Blood Extraction Kit. V was cut back by 5 bases and J by 5 bases, leaving a gap of 18 bases between them. Including cysteine and phenylalanine, the CDR3 has 16 amino acids. Kept here is only the CDR3 DNA, which spans 48 bases and is read in frame from base 1. The germline V gene (reference sequence) supplies CDR1 LNHDA and CDR2 SQIVND. This clone has more than one count but fewer than ten. Its target antigen remains unknown. Qualities for individual bases were not recorded, and no much larger clone is one base off.

Library prep was done by the immunoSEQ multiplex PCR assay. A mixture of 60 forward primers for TCR Vbeta segments and 13 reverse primers for TCR Jbeta segments was used in the multiplex PCR. A multiplex PCR assay on genomic DNA amplified the CDR3 region of rearranged TCR beta genes. Amplified TCR beta libraries were sequenced as 87-base-pair reads on the Illumina HiSeq System. Processing in the source paper ran as follows. A later analysis tallied 80 million to 95 million unique TCR beta chains across the 600 to 700 repertoires, and about 12 million of those chains were shared by two or more donors. To remove PCR and sequencing errors, raw reads were error-corrected and collapsed into unique sequences using a nearest-neighbor algorithm that merged closely related sequences. Alignment of CDR3 sequences to IMGT reference sequences was used to assign V, D and J gene segments. Each retained sequence needed at least a six-nucleotide match to both a V gene segment and a J gene segment. A rearrangement was called productive if the CDR3 had no stop codons and remained in frame with V and J, and every other rearrangement was called non-productive. CDR3 was defined by IMGT convention, running from the second conserved V-encoded cysteine to the conserved J-encoded phenylalanine. The earlier analysis of around 640 of the donors excluded sequences that lacked an unambiguous match to a single V gene segment. An earlier analysis of several hundred of the donors called V segments functional above 56.7% productive rearrangements and segregating when the between-donor standard deviation exceeded 5%. A statistical classification framework was built for diagnosing cytomegalovirus status from the catalog of TCR beta chain sequences. A later analysis assigned V and J genes by comparing TCR nucleotide sequences with IMGT/GENE-DB human TR gene sequences. In a later analysis, CDR3 sequences and most-parsimonious VDJ recombination scenarios were assigned using the TCRdist pipeline. In a later analysis, each TCR beta chain was defined by its CDR3 amino acid sequence together with its V-gene family, and reads without a unique V-gene family were excluded. In a later analysis, several hundred highly shared, low-generation-probability nucleotide sequences were removed to address suspected cross-contamination and a sequencing artifact. In a later analysis, a clonal expansion index for each public chain was calculated from normalized within-repertoire ranks of inferred template counts. In a later analysis, generation probabilities were computed using a VDJ recombination model fitted to out-of-frame rearrangements, and the results were checked against IGoR. Hypergeometric tests were used in a later analysis to score TCR-TCR, TCR-HLA and TCR-CMV co-occurrence, with a repertoire-size bias correction applied to the TCR pairs. A later analysis estimated false discovery rates by permuting HLA or CMV assignments 20 times. In a later analysis, co-occurring TCRs were grouped using DBSCAN, and TCRdist sequence similarity was added for clustering within HLA-allele-positive subsets. Co-occurrence clustering excluded repertoires with fewer than 30,000 or more than 120,000 public chains, plus five with anomalous nucleotide sharing. TCRdb limited this immuneACCESS table to in-frame rearrangements with V and J called. A share of clones is missing; checked studies link under half to unresolved V genes, and the rest is unexplained. That table gives V, J and clone size, and the DNA gave D and trimming. The sample profile shows 150,000 to 200,000 clones; around 75% of them were found once. The ten largest clones take up over 3% of the sample.

This sequence originates from a male donor in good health and CMV-seronegative. The sequence links TRBV19 to TRBJ2-2; possibly the D gene is TRBD1, per 5 matching bases. Material: PBMCs. The encoded CDR3 is CASSFFFRAGTGELFF. Read as DNA, the sequence is TGTGCCAGTAGTTTTTTCTTCAGGGCAGGTACCGGGGAGCTGTTTTTT. Joined to the reference TRBV19 and TRBJ2-2 proteins, this CDR3 gives the full variable domain: DGGITQSPKYLFRKEGQNVTLSCEQNLNHDAMYWYRQDPGQGLRLIYYSQIVNDFQKGDIAEGYSVSREKKESFPLTVTSAQKNPTAFYLCASSFFFRAGTGELFFGEGSRLTVL.